The 23 T cell receptor beta chains reported below all come from one sample, sequenced in a study of STAT3 mutations in large granular lymphocyte leukemia. General study results and limits: In T-cell large granular lymphocyte leukemia, about half of patients showed multiple immunodominant subclonotypes.

No antigen has been identified for these receptors. TCRdb keeps only in-frame clones here, not all; method: immunoSEQ multiplex PCR. Among about 13,000 clones listed, over 75% were seen once. Sample: PBMCs. Every receptor here comes from a human donor with T large granular lymphocyte leukemia. Some clones in this sample may be carry-over from other donors' samples.

The chain carries TRBV5-1 and TRBJ2-2; no firm D call. Trimming took off 0 bases at V and 1 base at J, with 4 bases between the two ends. This CDR3 is built from 14 residues. The germline CDR1 and CDR2 sequences are SGHRS and YFSETQ. CDR3 DNA: TGCGCCAGCAGCTTGGGCGGGAACACCGGGGAGCTGTTTTTT. This gives the protein CASSLGGNTGELFF.

The gene calls are TRBV7-2 and TRBJ1-4; D remains ambiguous. The V gene's germline CDR1 is SGHTA and CDR2 FQGNSA. V lost 1 base and J lost 6, with 6 bases in between. This CDR3 has 13 residues. CDR3 amino acids: CASSLVADEKLFF. Here the CDR3 DNA reads TGTGCCAGCAGCTTAGTGGCAGATGAAAAACTGTTTTTT.

The J gene is TRBJ1-2, the V gene TRBV13; D is uncertain. Germline V gene lookup returns CDR1 PRHDT and CDR2 FYEKMQ (reference sequence). The CDR3 length is 14 residues. With 6 bases removed from V and 3 bases from J, the gap between germline ends came to 14 bases. The CDR3 loop reads CASSWHAVDYGYTF. CDR3 bases: TGTGCCAGCAGTTGGCATGCGGTCGACTATGGCTACACCTTC.

V gene TRBV11-2 combines with J gene TRBJ1-3; 7 positions match TRBD1. The CDR3 length is 15 residues. Germline-derived CDR1 and CDR2 are SGHAT and FQNNGV. Trimming at V came to 4 bases and at J to 1 base, leaving 4 bases not matched to a gene. CDR3 residues: CASSSYRGSGNTIYF. Written as DNA, the CDR3 is TGTGCCAGCAGCTCCTACAGGGGATCTGGAAACACCATATATTTT.

The gene calls are TRBV5-6 and TRBJ1-4, with D unresolved. The V and J ends lost 0 bases and 8 bases respectively, with 20 bases between them. The CDR3 contains 17 residues. CDR1 is SGHDT, CDR2 YYEEEE, per germline. The DNA of the CDR3 is TGTGCCAGCAGCTTGGGTCTGCTACCCGGCCAACGAGAAAAACTGTTTTTT. It translates to CASSLGLLPGQREKLFF.

The J gene is TRBJ1-1, the V gene TRBV6-6, with D possibly TRBD1 on 5 matching bases. Per the germline V gene, CDR1 is MNHNY and CDR2 is SVGAGI (reference sequence). This CDR3 has 14 amino acids. Trimming took off 7 bases at V and 4 bases at J, with 16 bases between the two ends. The CDR3 reads CASTGTWGGTEAFF. Here the CDR3 DNA reads TGTGCCAGCACCGGGACCTGGGGGGGCACTGAAGCTTTCTTT.

The chain couples TRBV11-2 to TRBJ1-4, with D perhaps matching TRBD1 (6 bases). Trimming removed 1 base from V and 8 bases from J, with 14 bases in between. This CDR3 has 15 residues. Germline CDR1 and CDR2: SGHAT and FQNNGV. The CDR3, as DNA: TGTGCCAGCAGCTTAGTATCAGGGGAGGTGGAAAAACTGTTTTTT. It specifies CASSLVSGEVEKLFF.

J is TRBJ2-6 and V is TRBV6-1; no reliable D call. The length of the CDR3 is 13 residues. V lost 9 bases to trimming and J lost 4 bases, with 10 bases between them. In germline, CDR1 is MNHNS, CDR2 SASEGT. CDR3 bases: TGTGCCAGTACCCTAAACGGGGCCAACGTCCTGACTTTC. As protein: CASTLNGANVLTF.

The chain recombines TRBV29-1 with TRBJ1-2; no definite D call. V was cut by 4 bases and J by 3 bases, with 15 bases left in between. CDR3 length: 14 residues. Germline V gene sequence: CDR1 SQVTM, CDR2 ANQGSEA. The DNA of the CDR3 is TGCAGCGTTGTCCTGCCTGGTCGGGACTATGGCTACACCTTC. Residues: CSVVLPGRDYGYTF.

V gene TRBV5-4 combines with J gene TRBJ2-1, with TRBD1 matching over 7 bases. Germline V gene data show CDR1 as SGHNT and CDR2 as YYREEE (reference sequence). J gave up 8 bases and V 0 bases, and 8 bases lay outside the gene matches. This CDR3 region has 15 residues. The CDR3 DNA sequence: TGTGCCAGCAGCTTGGCCGACAGGGCGGGCGATGAGCAGTTCTTC. Its protein product is CASSLADRAGDEQFF.

This clone was observed a few times. The chain joins TRBV5-1 to TRBJ1-1; D is unclear. V was shortened by 4 bases and J by 7 bases, with 14 bases between the two germline ends. CDR3 length: 13 residues. Looked up from germline, CDR1 is SGHRS and CDR2 is YFSETQ. CDR3 coding DNA: TGCGCCAGCAGCCCCCCCGCGGGGAGTGAAGCTTTCTTT. This sequence encodes CASSPPAGSEAFF.

The J gene is TRBJ1-4, the V gene TRBV30; weak D call: TRBD1 (5 bases). The CDR3 consists of 14 residues. Germline CDR1 GTSNPN, CDR2 SVGIG (reference sequence). The ends were cut back, 8 bases at V and 8 bases at J, with 21 bases in the middle. CDR3 nucleotides: TGTGCCCTGATGAGTGGAGGGGTTGGGGAAAAACTGTTTTTT. Translated, it gives CALMSGGVGEKLFF.

The chain recombines TRBV27 with TRBJ1-2, with TRBD1 matching 11 bases. Germline V lookup: CDR1 MNHEY, CDR2 SMNVEV (reference sequence). The CDR3 is 14 amino acids. The V gene end was trimmed by 10 bases and the J gene end by 2 bases; junction bases not matched to a gene: 6. The CDR3 loop is CATWTGGVNYGYTF. The CDR3 coding sequence is TGTGCCACCTGGACAGGGGGCGTAAACTATGGCTACACCTTC.

The genes are TRBV29-1 and TRBJ1-2; possible D gene TRBD1, 6 bases. The CDR3 covers 12 residues. Germline V lookup: CDR1 SQVTM, CDR2 ANQGSEA. V was clipped by 3 bases and J by 6 bases, with 11 bases between them. The CDR3 protein is CSVDWDKNGYTF. The CDR3 DNA reads TGCAGCGTTGATTGGGACAAAAATGGCTACACCTTC.

The chain links TRBV28 to TRBJ2-7; TRBD1 or TRBD2 may be the D gene (5 bases each). CDR3 length: 17 amino acids. V was cut by 4 bases and J by 7 bases, with 26 bases left in between. Germline CDR1 is MDHEN and CDR2 is SYDVKM. CDR3 amino acids: CASSSWGLPRATREQYV. CDR3 coding DNA: TGTGCCAGCAGTTCCTGGGGCCTACCCCGGGCTACTAGAGAGCAGTACGTC.

A few counts support this clone. CDR3 residues: CASSLGWDAGETQYF. For the CDR3, the DNA is TGCGCCAGCAGCTTGGGATGGGACGCCGGGGAGACCCAGTACTTC. The rearrangement uses TRBV5-1 and TRBJ2-5; D possibly matches TRBD1 or TRBD2 (5 bases each). This CDR3 spans 15 amino acids. V lost 0 bases and J 5 bases, leaving 14 bases between the germline ends. Germline-derived CDR1 and CDR2 are SGHRS and YFSETQ. Supplemented by reference TRBV5-1 and TRBJ2-5, the full variable domain reads KAGVTQTPRYLIKTRGQQVTLSCSPISGHRSVSWYQQTPGQGLQFLFEYFSETQRNKGNFPGRFSGRQFSNSRSEMNVSTLELGDSALYLCASSLGWDAGETQYFGPGTRLLVL.

CDR3 in DNA: TGTGCCGCCGGAACAGGGGCCTTAGGCTACACCTTC. Amino acids: CAAGTGALGYTF. The J gene is TRBJ1-2, the V gene TRBV10-3; 7 bases are shared with TRBD1. The V and J ends lost 11 bases and 8 bases, in that order; junction bases with no gene match: 11. The CDR3 runs 12 residues. In germline, CDR1 is ENHRY, CDR2 SYGVKD.

V is TRBV2 and J is TRBJ1-5; D not resolved. Trimming pared 4 bases from V and 4 bases from J, leaving 11 bases between. This CDR3 has 14 amino acids. Germline V gene data show CDR1 as SNHLY and CDR2 as FYNNEI. The CDR3 region has the DNA TGTGCCAGCAGTGCGGAAAATTCTAATCAGCCCCAGCATTTT. Its translation: CASSAENSNQPQHF.

This chain connects TRBV18 to TRBJ2-1; 12 positions agree with TRBD2. CDR1 is KGHSH, CDR2 LQKENI, per germline. The ends lost 3 bases at V and 7 bases at J; junction bases unmatched: 4. The CDR3 spans 15 residues. CDR3 bases: TGTGCCAGCTCACCGACTAGCGGGAGACTTAATGAGCAGTTCTTC. Protein product: CASSPTSGRLNEQFF.

This rearrangement joins TRBV7-9 to TRBJ2-7; a weak D match, TRBD1 (5 bases). From germline, CDR1 is SEHNR and CDR2 FQNEAQ (reference sequence). This CDR3 region has 13 residues. V lost 5 bases to trimming and J lost 1 base, with 9 bases between them. This CDR3 reads CASSPTASYEQYF. The CDR3 DNA reads as TGTGCCAGCAGCCCGACAGCTTCCTACGAGCAGTACTTC.

The CDR3 nucleotides read TGTGCCAGCAGCACCCGGACAGGGAGCTATGGCTACACCTTC. Amino acids: CASSTRTGSYGYTF. The chain is built from TRBV11-2 and TRBJ1-2; TRBD1 aligns across 8 bases. The J segment lost 4 bases and the V segment lost 5 bases, leaving 6 bases of the junction unmatched. This CDR3 is 14 amino acids long. CDR1 and CDR2 (germline): SGHAT, FQNNGV. The whole variable domain, remainder taken from reference TRBV11-2 and TRBJ1-2, is EAGVAQSPRYKIIEKRQSVAFWCNPISGHATLYWYQQILGQGPKLLIQFQNNGVVDDSQLPKDRFSAERLKGVDSTLKIQPAKLEDSAVYLCASSTRTGSYGYTFGSGTRLTVV.

The V and J genes are TRBV5-1 and TRBJ2-5; D is possibly TRBD1 (6 bases). The CDR3 contains 16 residues. The germline V and J ends were trimmed by 5 bases and 0 bases, with 17 bases remaining between them. Looked up from germline, CDR1 is SGHRS and CDR2 is YFSETQ. CDR3 nucleotides: TGCGCCAGCAGATACGGACAGAACCAGTACCAAGAGACCCAGTACTTC. Its translation: CASRYGQNQYQETQYF. Supplemented by reference TRBV5-1 and TRBJ2-5, the full variable domain reads KAGVTQTPRYLIKTRGQQVTLSCSPISGHRSVSWYQQTPGQGLQFLFEYFSETQRNKGNFPGRFSGRQFSNSRSEMNVSTLELGDSALYLCASRYGQNQYQETQYFGPGTRLLVL.

This clone is a singleton in its sample. The V gene is TRBV9, the J gene TRBJ2-3; 14 bases agree with TRBD2. Germline CDR1 reads SGDLS; CDR2 reads YYNGEE. Unmatched junction bases numbered 13, after V lost 4 bases and J lost 6 bases. The CDR3 covers 18 residues. CDR3 in amino acids: CASSKRPGTSGSFDTQYF. The CDR3 region has the DNA TGTGCCAGCAGCAAACGCCCCGGGACTAGCGGGAGCTTTGATACGCAGTATTTT. Looking up the rest from reference TRBV9 and TRBJ2-3 gives the full variable domain: DSGVTQTPKHLITATGQRVTLRCSPRSGDLSVYWYQQSLDQGLQFLIQYYNGEERAKGNILERFSAQQFPDLHSELNLSSLELGDSALYFCASSKRPGTSGSFDTQYFGPGTRLTVL.